These 8 T cell receptor beta chains share one sample of origin, sequenced in a study of T cell responses to AZD1222 COVID-19 vaccine. Libraries were prepared by immunoSEQ multiplex PCR; TCRdb keeps only in-frame clonotypes and omits some of them. The repertoire holds 80,000 or so clones, with roughly 80% as singletons. The specimen comprised peripheral blood, sampled on day 0 of AZD1222 vaccination. The receptors originated from an adult in good health.

The chain recombines TRBV6-5 with TRBJ2-5, with D maybe TRBD2 (5 bases). Trimming pared 0 bases from V and 2 bases from J, leaving 10 bases between. Germline CDR1 MNHEY, CDR2 SVGAGI. The CDR3 extends over 15 amino acids. CDR3 DNA sequence: TGTGCCAGCAGTTACTCAACCAGCGGACAAGAGACCCAGTACTTC. It specifies CASSYSTSGQETQYF.

The rearrangement joins TRBV7-6 to TRBJ2-5; possibly TRBD2 for D (6 bases). The V and J ends lost 5 bases and 6 bases respectively, with 10 bases between them. The CDR3 is 12 residues long. Germline V gene lookup returns CDR1 SGHVS and CDR2 FNYEAQ. The CDR3 bases are TGTGCCAGCAGCCCGGGGAGGAAGACCCAGTACTTC. It yields the protein CASSPGRKTQYF.

This rearrangement joins TRBV7-9 to TRBJ1-1, with a possible D match to TRBD1 (5 bases). Germline V gives CDR1 SEHNR, CDR2 FQNEAQ (reference sequence). The V end lost 0 bases, the J end lost 4 bases, and 9 bases lay between the germline ends. CDR3 length: 14 amino acids. The CDR3 here is CASSLAREGTEAFF. CDR3 in DNA: TGTGCCAGCAGCTTAGCCAGGGAGGGCACTGAAGCTTTCTTT.

The gene calls are TRBV7-2 and TRBJ1-5; 7 bases match TRBD1. Germline V lookup: CDR1 SGHTA, CDR2 FQGNSA. With V trimmed by 1 base and J by 4 bases, 4 bases remained unmatched. CDR3 length equals 15 residues. The CDR3 loop reads CASSLEGAVNQPQHF. CDR3 sequence (DNA): TGTGCCAGCAGCTTAGAGGGGGCAGTAAATCAGCCCCAGCATTTT.

This chain uses TRBV3-1 (or the pseudogene TRBV3-2) with TRBJ2-5; no firm D call. V was shortened by 3 bases and J by 1 base, with 6 bases between the two germline ends. In germline, CDR1 is LGHDT, CDR2 YNNKEL (reference sequence). The CDR3 totals 13 residues. Here the CDR3 DNA reads TGTGCCAGCAGCCACGGAACCCAAGAGACCCAGTACTTC. Its protein is CASSHGTQETQYF.

The rearrangement joins TRBV20-1 to TRBJ2-1, with TRBD2 matching over 16 bases. Germline trimming cut 3 bases from V and 1 base from J; bases unmatched to any gene: 9. The germline V gene encodes CDR1 DFQATT and CDR2 SNEGSKA (reference sequence). The CDR3 runs 19 residues. CDR3 sequence reads: CSASRGTSGRAGSYNEQFF. The CDR3, as DNA: TGCAGTGCTAGTCGAGGGACTAGCGGGAGGGCCGGTTCCTACAATGAGCAGTTCTTC.

This clone was detected only once. This chain's CDR3 is CASSPGTASYEQYF. The DNA for the CDR3 is TGTGCCAGCAGTCCCGGGACAGCCTCCTACGAGCAGTACTTC. The V call is TRBV27, the J call TRBJ2-7, with 7 positions matching TRBD1. This CDR3 has 14 amino acids. Germline CDR1 MNHEY, CDR2 SMNVEV (reference sequence). The V gene end was trimmed by 5 bases and the J gene end by 0 bases; junction bases not matched to a gene: 4.

This clone was seen a few times. CDR3 sequence: CASSIGTGTSNQPQHF. Written as DNA, the CDR3 is TGTGCCAGTAGTATAGGGACAGGGACTAGCAATCAGCCCCAGCATTTT. This rearrangement joins TRBV19 to TRBJ1-5; 8 positions agree with TRBD1. With 1 base clipped from V and 0 bases from J, the junction kept 2 bases outside the gene matches. This CDR3 spans 16 amino acids. Germline values: CDR1 LNHDA, CDR2 SQIVND (reference sequence).